Sequencing of this T cell receptor (beta chain) was carried out in a study of shared clonotypes between healthy human individuals. Looked up from germline, CDR1 is MDHEN and CDR2 is SYDVKM. This CDR3 region has 14 residues. V gave up 5 bases and J gave up 1 base; unmatched junction bases: 5. Splitting of each subset's genomic DNA was done evenly across several immunoSEQ plates. This table comes from immunoSEQ multiplex PCR, and its TCRdb copy is limited to in-frame clones, with some not included. The repertoire includes 2 million to 2.5 million clones, about 90% of them detected once, and around 0.38% sits in the top ten.

The sequence derives from a man between 18 and 35 years old in good health. Some clones in this sample may be carry-over from other donors' samples. Sequencing input: naive CD4+ T cells from PBMCs. Stated subset: CD45RA+ positively selected. The chain carries TRBV28 and TRBJ2-7; 7 bases are shared with TRBD1. DNA of the CDR3: TGTGCCAGCAGTACACAGGGGATGTCCTACGAGCAGTACTTC. Its translation: CASSTQGMSYEQYF.